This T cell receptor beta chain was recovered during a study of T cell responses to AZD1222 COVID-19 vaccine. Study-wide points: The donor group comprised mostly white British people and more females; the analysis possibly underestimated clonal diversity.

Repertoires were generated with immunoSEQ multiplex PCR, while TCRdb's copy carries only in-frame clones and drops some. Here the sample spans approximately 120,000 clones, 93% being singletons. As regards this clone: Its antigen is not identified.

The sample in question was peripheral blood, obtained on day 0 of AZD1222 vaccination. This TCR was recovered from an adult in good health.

The CDR3 reads CASSSVWNGYTF. CDR3 DNA sequence: TGTGCCAGCAGCTCCGTATGGAATGGCTACACCTTC. This sequence joins TRBV7-3 and TRBJ1-2; the D is unclear. V lost 4 bases, J lost 6 bases, and 9 bases lay in between. The CDR3 totals 12 residues. The germline V gene encodes CDR1 SGHTA and CDR2 FQGTGA.